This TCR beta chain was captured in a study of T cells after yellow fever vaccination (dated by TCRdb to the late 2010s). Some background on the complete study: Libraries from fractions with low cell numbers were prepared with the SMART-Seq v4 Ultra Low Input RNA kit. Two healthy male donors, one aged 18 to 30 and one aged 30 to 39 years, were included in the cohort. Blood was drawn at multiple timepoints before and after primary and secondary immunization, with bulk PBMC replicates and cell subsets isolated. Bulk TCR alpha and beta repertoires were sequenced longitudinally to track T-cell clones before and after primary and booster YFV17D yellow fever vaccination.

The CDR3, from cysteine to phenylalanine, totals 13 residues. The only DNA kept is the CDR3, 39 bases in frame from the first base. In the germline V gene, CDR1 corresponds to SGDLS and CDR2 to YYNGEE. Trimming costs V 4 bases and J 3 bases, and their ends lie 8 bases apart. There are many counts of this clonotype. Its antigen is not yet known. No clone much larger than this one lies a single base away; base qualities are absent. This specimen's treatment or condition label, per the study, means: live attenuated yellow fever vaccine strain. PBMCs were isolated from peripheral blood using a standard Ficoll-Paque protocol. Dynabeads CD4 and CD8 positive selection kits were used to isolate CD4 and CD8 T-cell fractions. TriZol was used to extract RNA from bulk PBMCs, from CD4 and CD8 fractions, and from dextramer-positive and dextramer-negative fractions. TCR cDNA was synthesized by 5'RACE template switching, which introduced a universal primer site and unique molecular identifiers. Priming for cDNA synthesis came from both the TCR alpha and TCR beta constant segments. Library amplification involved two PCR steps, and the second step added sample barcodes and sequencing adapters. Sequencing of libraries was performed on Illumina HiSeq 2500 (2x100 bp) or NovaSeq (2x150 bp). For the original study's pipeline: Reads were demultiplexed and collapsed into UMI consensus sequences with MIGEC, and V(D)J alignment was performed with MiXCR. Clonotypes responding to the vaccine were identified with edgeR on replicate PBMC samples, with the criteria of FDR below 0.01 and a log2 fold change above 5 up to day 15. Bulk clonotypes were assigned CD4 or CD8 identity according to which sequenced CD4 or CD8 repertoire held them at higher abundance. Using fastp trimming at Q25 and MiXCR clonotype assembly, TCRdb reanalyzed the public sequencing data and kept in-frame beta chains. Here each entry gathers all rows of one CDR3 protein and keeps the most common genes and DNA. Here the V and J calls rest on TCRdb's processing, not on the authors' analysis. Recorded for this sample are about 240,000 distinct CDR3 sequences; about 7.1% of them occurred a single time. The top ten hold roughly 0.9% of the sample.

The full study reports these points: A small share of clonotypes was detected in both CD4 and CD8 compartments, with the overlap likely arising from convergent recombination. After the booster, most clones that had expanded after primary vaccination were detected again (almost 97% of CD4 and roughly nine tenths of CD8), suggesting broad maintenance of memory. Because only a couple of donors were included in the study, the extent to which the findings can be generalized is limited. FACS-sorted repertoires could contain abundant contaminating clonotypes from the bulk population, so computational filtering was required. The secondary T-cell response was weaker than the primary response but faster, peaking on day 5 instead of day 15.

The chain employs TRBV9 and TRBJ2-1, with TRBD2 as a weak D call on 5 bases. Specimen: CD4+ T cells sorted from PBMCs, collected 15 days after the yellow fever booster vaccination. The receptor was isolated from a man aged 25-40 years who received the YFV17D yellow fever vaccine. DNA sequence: TGTGCCAGCAGCCCGGGGAACTACAATGAGCAGTTCTTC. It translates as CASSPGNYNEQFF.